This T cell receptor beta chain is from a study of response to subunit inactivated influenza vaccine. Study-level results: Authors suggested seasonal influenza vaccinations each recruit few new T cells.

This clonotype was observed a handful of times. Its cognate antigen is unknown. A read error is possible here, since a much larger clone lies one base away. Germline lookup yields CDR1 SGHTA and CDR2 FQGNSA. The CDR3 covers 15 residues. A single record per CDR3 protein comes from TCRdb applying MiXCR to the RT-PCR reads. The sample has 150,000 to 200,000 distinct CDR3 sequences, approximately 11% seen once. The rearrangement uses TRBV7-2 and TRBJ1-5; D is possibly TRBD1 (6 bases). Sequences were derived from non-naive T cells sorted from PBMCs, sampled roughly 45 days after vaccination. This TCR was recovered from a man aged 50 to 59 who received an inactivated influenza vaccine. The CDR3: CASILNQGSNQPQHF. The CDR3 DNA reads as TGTGCCAGCATCTTAAACCAGGGGTCCAATCAGCCCCAGCATTTT.